The sequence of this TCR beta chain was determined in a study of technical replicates of blood from several donors. This clone is a singleton in its sample. Sequencing used immunoSEQ multiplex PCR; TCRdb keeps in-frame clones, though not all of them. The sample includes about 83,000 clones, roughly 91% seen only once; the top ten take 0.39%. Germline V gene lookup returns CDR1 SGHNT and CDR2 YYREEE (reference sequence). J lost 6 bases, V lost 0 bases, and 4 bases had no gene match. CDR3 size: 15 residues. The chain carries TRBV5-4 and TRBJ2-3, with TRBD2 matching 10 bases. Sequencing was carried out using T cells isolated from PBMCs. The clonotype was recovered from a human donor in good health. The CDR3 nucleotides are TGTGCCAGCAGCTTGGGCCTAGCGGGAGATGATACGCAGTATTTT. It encodes CASSLGLAGDDTQYF.